The 10 T cell receptor beta chains given below trace back to one sample, sequenced in a study of blood T cell repertoires in COVID-19. Profiling relied on immunoSEQ multiplex PCR, and the TCRdb table lists in-frame clones only, not all of them. The sample consists of 95,000 to 150,000 clones, about 88% of them appearing once. Input material: peripheral blood. Receptors originate from a woman at least 80 years old with acute or convalescent COVID-19.

This clone was recorded a few times. At the DNA level, this CDR3 is encoded by other sequences in the same sample as well. This chain uses TRBV7-2 with TRBJ1-2, with TRBD1 as a possible D gene (6 bases). Germline CDR1 SGHTA, CDR2 FQGNSA. V dropped 1 base and J dropped 2 bases, with 8 bases sitting between them. The CDR3 extends over 14 amino acids. The CDR3, as DNA: TGTGCCAGCAGCTTAGACAGGGCGAACTATGGCTACACCTTC. It yields the protein CASSLDRANYGYTF.

This rearrangement joins TRBV6-6 to TRBJ1-2; the match to TRBD1 covers 8 bases. V was pared by 2 bases and J by 10 bases, with 9 bases of the junction left unmatched. Germline V lookup: CDR1 MNHNY, CDR2 SVGAGI (reference sequence). CDR3 length equals 14 residues. The CDR3, as DNA: TGTGCCAGCAGTTACCAGGGGGCCAAAGCCGTCTACACCTTC. It is translated as CASSYQGAKAVYTF.

The chain carries TRBV5-5 and TRBJ2-7; no definite D call. The CDR3 extends over 16 amino acids. Germline CDR1 SGHKS, CDR2 YYEKEE (reference sequence). V lost 0 bases and J lost 0, with 13 bases in between. The chain's CDR3 is CASSLAGGLSSYEQYF. The DNA of the CDR3 is TGTGCCAGCAGCTTGGCTGGTGGGCTGAGCTCCTACGAGCAGTACTTC.

The rearrangement joins TRBV18 to TRBJ1-1; D is unresolved. V shed 1 base and J shed 3 bases, with 6 bases lying between them. The germline CDR1 and CDR2 sequences are KGHSH and LQKENI. The CDR3 has 13 amino acids. CDR3 nucleotides: TGTGCCAGCTCACCACAAGCACACACTGAAGCTTTCTTT. This translates into CASSPQAHTEAFF.

The V gene is TRBV18, the J gene TRBJ1-2; no clear D. Trimming took 2 bases from V and 0 from J, leaving 10 bases between them. This CDR3 contains 15 residues. The germline V gene encodes CDR1 KGHSH and CDR2 LQKENI. CDR3 amino acids: CASSPNRDTNYGYTF. The CDR3 DNA reads TGTGCCAGCTCACCAAACAGAGACACTAACTATGGCTACACCTTC.

The chain employs TRBV18 and TRBJ2-7; a weak D match, TRBD1 (6 bases). The CDR3 is made up of 15 amino acids. The ends were cut back, 2 bases at V and 4 bases at J, with 15 bases in the middle. Germline lookup yields CDR1 KGHSH and CDR2 LQKENI. CDR3 residues: CASSPNGQISYEQYF. Written as DNA, the CDR3 is TGTGCCAGCTCACCAAACGGACAGATCTCGTACGAGCAGTACTTC.

The V and J genes are TRBV27 and TRBJ1-1; no clear D gene. This CDR3 comprises 16 residues. V was cut by 1 base and J by 0 bases, with 12 bases left in between. Germline V gene data show CDR1 as MNHEY and CDR2 as SMNVEV (reference sequence). The CDR3 protein is CASSLYTTRMNTEAFF. CDR3 bases: TGTGCCAGCAGTTTATACACTACAAGAATGAACACTGAAGCTTTCTTT.

The V call is TRBV5-1, the J call TRBJ2-1; TRBD2 agrees at 8 bases. The CDR3 sequence is 16 residues long. The ends lost 4 bases at V and 0 bases at J; junction bases unmatched: 6. CDR1 is SGHRS and CDR2 is YFSETQ in the germline V gene. The CDR3: CASSPAGGSSYNEQFF. CDR3 in DNA: TGCGCCAGCAGCCCGGCGGGGGGAAGCTCCTACAATGAGCAGTTCTTC.

This rearrangement joins TRBV29-1 to TRBJ1-5; maybe TRBD1 (6 bases). CDR3 length: 12 amino acids. CDR1 SQVTM and CDR2 ANQGSEA come from the germline V gene. With 6 bases removed from V and 6 bases from J, the gap between germline ends came to 12 bases. The chain's CDR3 is CSVQGVGQPQHF. In DNA form, the CDR3 reads TGCAGCGTACAGGGAGTCGGTCAGCCCCAGCATTTT.

The rearrangement links TRBV3-1 (or the pseudogene TRBV3-2) to TRBJ1-1; D unclear. Trimming left V 1 base short and J 5 bases short, with 14 bases between. The CDR3 is 15 amino acids. Germline V gene data show CDR1 as LGHDT and CDR2 as YNNKEL (reference sequence). The CDR3: CASSQGGSGRTEAFF. The CDR3 coding sequence is TGTGCCAGCAGCCAAGGTGGCAGCGGGAGGACTGAAGCTTTCTTT.